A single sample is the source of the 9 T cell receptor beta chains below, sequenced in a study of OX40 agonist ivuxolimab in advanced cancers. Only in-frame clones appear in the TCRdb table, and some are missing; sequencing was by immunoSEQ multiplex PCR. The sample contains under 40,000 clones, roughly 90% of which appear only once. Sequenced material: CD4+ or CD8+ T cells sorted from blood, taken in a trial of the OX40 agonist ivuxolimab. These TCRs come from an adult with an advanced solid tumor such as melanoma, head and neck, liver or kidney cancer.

The DNA for the CDR3 is TGTGCCAGCAGCTTGGCCGGAGGGGGGATGGACACTGAAGCTTTCTTT. It yields the protein CASSLAGGGMDTEAFF. The chain is built from TRBV5-4 and TRBJ1-1; weak D call: TRBD1 (6 bases). V was cut by 0 bases and J by 3 bases, with 15 bases left in between. The V gene's germline CDR1 is SGHNT and CDR2 YYREEE (reference sequence). CDR3 length: 16 residues.

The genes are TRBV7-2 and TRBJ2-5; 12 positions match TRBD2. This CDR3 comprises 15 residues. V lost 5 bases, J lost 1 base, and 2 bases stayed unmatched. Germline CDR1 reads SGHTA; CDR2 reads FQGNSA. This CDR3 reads CASSPGLAGQETQYF. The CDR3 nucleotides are TGTGCCAGCAGCCCGGGACTAGCGGGCCAAGAGACCCAGTACTTC.

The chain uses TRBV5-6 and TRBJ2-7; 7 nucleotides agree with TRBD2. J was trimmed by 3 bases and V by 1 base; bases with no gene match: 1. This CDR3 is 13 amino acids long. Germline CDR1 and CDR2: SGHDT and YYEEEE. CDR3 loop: CASSLSGGYEQYF. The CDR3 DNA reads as TGTGCCAGCAGCTTGTCGGGGGGCTACGAGCAGTACTTC. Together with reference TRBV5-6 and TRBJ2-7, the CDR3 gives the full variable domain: DAGVTQSPTHLIKTRGQQVTLRCSPKSGHDTVSWYQQALGQGPQFIFQYYEEEERQRGNFPDRFSGHQFPNYSSELNVNALLLGDSALYLCASSLSGGYEQYFGPGTRLTVT.

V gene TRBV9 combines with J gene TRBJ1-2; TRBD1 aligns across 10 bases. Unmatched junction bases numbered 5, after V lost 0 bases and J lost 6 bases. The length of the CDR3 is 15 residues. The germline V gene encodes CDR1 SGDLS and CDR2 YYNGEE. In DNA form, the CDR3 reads TGTGCCAGCAGCGTAGCTTTTGGGACAGGGGATGGCTACACCTTC. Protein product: CASSVAFGTGDGYTF. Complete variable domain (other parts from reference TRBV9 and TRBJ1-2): DSGVTQTPKHLITATGQRVTLRCSPRSGDLSVYWYQQSLDQGLQFLIQYYNGEERAKGNILERFSAQQFPDLHSELNLSSLELGDSALYFCASSVAFGTGDGYTFGSGTRLTVV.

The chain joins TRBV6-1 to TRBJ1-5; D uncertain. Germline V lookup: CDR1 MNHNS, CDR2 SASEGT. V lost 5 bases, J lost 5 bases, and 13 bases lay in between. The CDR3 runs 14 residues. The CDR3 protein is CASSRSGTDQPQHF. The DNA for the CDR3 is TGTGCCAGCAGTCGATCAGGAACCGATCAGCCCCAGCATTTT.

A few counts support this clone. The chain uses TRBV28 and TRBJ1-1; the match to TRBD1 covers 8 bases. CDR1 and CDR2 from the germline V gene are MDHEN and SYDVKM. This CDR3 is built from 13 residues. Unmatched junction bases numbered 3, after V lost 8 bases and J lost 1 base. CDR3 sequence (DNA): TGTGCCAGCGTGACAGGGGCGAACACTGAAGCTTTCTTT. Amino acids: CASVTGANTEAFF.

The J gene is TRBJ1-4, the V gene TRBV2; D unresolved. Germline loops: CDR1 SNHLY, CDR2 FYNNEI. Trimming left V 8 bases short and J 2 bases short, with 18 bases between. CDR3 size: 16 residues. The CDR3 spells CASGRNPPDTNEKLFF. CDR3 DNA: TGTGCCAGCGGTAGGAATCCCCCCGATACTAATGAAAAACTGTTTTTT.

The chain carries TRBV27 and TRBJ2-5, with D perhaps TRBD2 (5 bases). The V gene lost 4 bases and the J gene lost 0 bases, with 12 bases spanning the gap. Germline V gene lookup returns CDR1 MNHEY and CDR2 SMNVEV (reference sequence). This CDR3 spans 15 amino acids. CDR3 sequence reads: CASSYRTGNQETQYF. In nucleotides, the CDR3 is TGTGCCAGCAGTTACCGGACGGGAAACCAAGAGACCCAGTACTTC.

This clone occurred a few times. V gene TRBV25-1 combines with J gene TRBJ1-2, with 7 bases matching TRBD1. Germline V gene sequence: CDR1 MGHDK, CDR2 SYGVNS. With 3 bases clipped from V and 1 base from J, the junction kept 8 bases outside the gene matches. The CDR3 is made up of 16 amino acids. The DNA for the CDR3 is TGTGCCAGCAGTGACCCTTCCAGGGGGATTAACTATGGCTACACCTTC. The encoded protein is CASSDPSRGINYGYTF.